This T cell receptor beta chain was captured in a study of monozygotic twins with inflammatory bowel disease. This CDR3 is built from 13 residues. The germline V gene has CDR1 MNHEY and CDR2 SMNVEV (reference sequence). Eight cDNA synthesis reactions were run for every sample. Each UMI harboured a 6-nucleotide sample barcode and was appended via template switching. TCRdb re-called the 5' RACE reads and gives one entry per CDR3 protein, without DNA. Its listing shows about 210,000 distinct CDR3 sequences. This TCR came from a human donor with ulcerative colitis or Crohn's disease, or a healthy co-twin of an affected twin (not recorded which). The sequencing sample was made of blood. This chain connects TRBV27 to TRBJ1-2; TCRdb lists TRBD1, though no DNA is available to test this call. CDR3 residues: CASSLMGRDGYTF.